This T cell receptor (beta chain) was observed in a study of CD8 T cells in Susac syndrome. About this clonotype: No antigen is known for it.

Study observations and caveats: As the study acknowledged, the number of individuals who were part of its TCR sequencing and HLA analysis was relatively small.

Reverse transcription used about 0.45 to 1 ug RNA and random hexamers. It was immunoSEQ multiplex PCR that amplified TCR beta CDR3 across 54 Vbeta and 13 Jbeta. From the immunoSEQ multiplex PCR reads, TCRdb called clonotypes with MiXCR, one entry per CDR3 protein. The sample has about 150,000 distinct CDR3 sequences; approximately 96% are singletons. The CDR3 spans 16 residues. The V gene's germline CDR1 is DFQATT and CDR2 SNEGSKA (reference sequence). V was shortened by 6 bases and J by 0 bases, with 18 bases between the two germline ends. The origin of this receptor is a human donor with multiple sclerosis. Sequencing used CD8+ T cells from PBMCs. The chain joins TRBV20-1 to TRBJ1-5, with a possible D match to TRBD1 (6 bases). The CDR3 protein is CSAVMGARGSNQPQHF. In nucleotides, the CDR3 is TGCAGTGCAGTGATGGGGGCGCGAGGTAGCAATCAGCCCCAGCATTTT.